Below are 27 T cell receptor beta chains sequenced from a single sample in a study of T-cell memory formation after mild COVID-19. TCRdb used MiXCR to reprocess the 5' RACE reads, holding one entry per CDR3 protein. The sample lists about 160,000 distinct CDR3 sequences, roughly a third seen once, with 12% in the top ten. The source material was PBMCs or a T cell subset sorted from them (not recorded which). The receptors shown here come from an adult woman who had mild COVID-19 (a few samples of this study predate the infection). Cell type and time point are not known.

V usage is TRBV7-3 and J usage is TRBJ2-3; possibly TRBD2 for D (6 bases). Trimming removed 0 bases from V and 1 base from J, with 14 bases in between. CDR1 and CDR2 (germline): SGHTA, FQGTGA. The CDR3 is made up of 17 amino acids. The CDR3 sequence is CASSLTVPGGGTDTQYF. CDR3 nucleotide sequence: TGTGCCAGCAGCTTAACCGTCCCCGGCGGGGGCACAGATACGCAGTATTTT.

The chain uses TRBV30 and TRBJ2-2, with TRBD2 matching over 7 bases. Trimming at V came to 4 bases and at J to 3 bases, leaving 14 bases not matched to a gene. Germline assignment: CDR1 GTSNPN and CDR2 SVGIG (reference sequence). CDR3 length: 17 residues. CDR3 region: CAWTSLRGSLDTGELFF. DNA for the CDR3: TGTGCCTGGACATCCCTGCGCGGGAGTTTGGACACCGGGGAGCTGTTTTTT.

This clonotype was found a few times. The chain combines TRBV15 with TRBJ2-7; no reliable D call. Germline V lookup: CDR1 LNHNV, CDR2 YYDKDF (reference sequence). V lost 2 bases and J lost 4, with 9 bases in between. The CDR3 covers 13 residues. The CDR3 loop is CATSRRTIYEQYF. CDR3 DNA sequence: TGTGCCACCAGCAGAAGGACGATTTACGAGCAGTACTTC.

This chain uses TRBV7-6 with TRBJ1-1; the D gene is possibly TRBD1 (5 bases). The germline V and J ends were trimmed by 5 bases and 4 bases, with 17 bases remaining between them. CDR1 SGHVS and CDR2 FNYEAQ come from the germline V gene. This CDR3 contains 15 residues. CDR3 coding DNA: TGTGCCAGCAGCCCGCTGACGGGTGGGGGCACTGAAGCTTTCTTT. Protein product: CASSPLTGGGTEAFF.

The DNA for the CDR3 is TGTGCCAGCAGTTACGGCCCTAACTACGAGCAGTACTTC. The encoded protein is CASSYGPNYEQYF. The chain recombines TRBV6-6 with TRBJ2-7; no clear D. Germline CDR1 and CDR2: MNHNY and SVGAGI (reference sequence). The CDR3 covers 13 residues. V gave up 2 bases and J gave up 3 bases, with 8 bases separating them.

The chain carries TRBV11-3 and TRBJ2-1, with D possibly being TRBD1 or TRBD2 (5 bases each). The CDR3 contains 16 residues. Trimming cost V 0 bases and J 2 bases, with 11 bases left between them. Germline assignment: CDR1 SGHNT and CDR2 YENEEA. In DNA form, the CDR3 reads TGTGCCAGCAGCTTAGAAGGGACCGGGGCCTACAATGAGCAGTTCTTC. Translation gives CASSLEGTGAYNEQFF.

In this sample, this clonotype turned up a few times. V is TRBV7-9 and J is TRBJ2-1; 10 bases match TRBD2. Trimming took 1 base from V and 8 from J; bases not matched to a gene: 11. Germline CDR1 reads SEHNR; CDR2 reads FQNEAQ (reference sequence). The CDR3 loop spans 17 amino acids. In DNA, the CDR3 is TGTGCCAGCAGCTTAGGTACTAGCGGGATACGAAGGGATGAGCAGTTCTTC. This sequence encodes CASSLGTSGIRRDEQFF.

The chain combines TRBV7-2 with TRBJ2-5; tentative D call: TRBD2 (6 bases). From germline, CDR1 is SGHTA and CDR2 FQGNSA. The length of the CDR3 is 13 residues. Deletions cut 2 bases from V and 5 bases from J, with 9 bases between. CDR3 in amino acids: CASSLSAGETQYF. CDR3 sequence (DNA): TGTGCCAGCAGCTTATCCGCGGGGGAGACCCAGTACTTC. Full variable domain (missing parts from reference TRBV7-2 and TRBJ2-5): GAGVSQSPSNKVTEKGKDVELRCDPISGHTALYWYRQSLGQGLEFLIYFQGNSAPDKSGLPSDRFSAERTGGSVSTLTIQRTQQEDSAVYLCASSLSAGETQYFGPGTRLLVL.

The gene calls are TRBV13 and TRBJ2-3, with TRBD2 matching over 11 bases. This CDR3 is built from 20 residues. From germline, CDR1 is PRHDT and CDR2 FYEKMQ (reference sequence). After removal of 6 bases from V and 5 bases from J, the junction contained 22 bases not matched to a gene. The CDR3 region has the DNA TGTGCCAGCAGTCAACCGTTCCACCCCGGTAGCGGGGGGGCTGGAGATACGCAGTATTTT. Protein: CASSQPFHPGSGGAGDTQYF.

A note on this clonotype: At one of its ends the junction is not consistent with the germline gene, which may arise from a read error. The J gene is TRBJ2-6, the V gene TRBV5-1; weak D call: TRBD2 (5 bases). The CDR3 contains 16 residues. Germline V gene sequence: CDR1 SGHRS, CDR2 YFSETQ. DNA for the CDR3: TGTGCCAGCGGCGGAGGACCCCTCTCTGGGGCCAACGTCCTGACTTTC. Translating it yields CASGGGPLSGANVLTF.

This clonotype has only a few counts. V usage is TRBV3-1 and J usage is TRBJ1-2; possibly TRBD1 for D (6 bases). Germline CDR1 LGHDT, CDR2 YNNKEL (reference sequence). This CDR3 has 14 residues. V gave up 5 bases and J gave up 4 bases, with 14 bases separating them. The CDR3 is CASSSLNRVYGYTF. Written as DNA, the CDR3 is TGTGCCAGCAGCTCCCTTAACAGGGTCTATGGCTACACCTTC. The variable domain in full, with the rest retrieved from reference TRBV3-1 and TRBJ1-2, is DTAVSQTPKYLVTQMGNDKSIKCEQNLGHDTMYWYKQDSKKFLKIMFSYNNKELIINETVPNRFSPKSPDKAHLNLHINSLELGDSAVYFCASSSLNRVYGYTFGSGTRLTVV.

This chain joins TRBV20-1 and TRBJ2-7, with D perhaps matching TRBD2 (6 bases). V lost 0 bases and J 3 bases, leaving 15 bases between the germline ends. The CDR3 runs to 15 residues. CDR1 is DFQATT and CDR2 is SNEGSKA in the germline V gene (reference sequence). CDR3 bases: TGCAGTGCTAGAGATCTTGGGACTGTGGGCTACGAGCAGTACTTC. Amino acids: CSARDLGTVGYEQYF.

This rearrangement joins TRBV5-1 to TRBJ2-5, with 12 bases fitting TRBD1. CDR3 size: 15 residues. V trimming: 4 bases; J trimming: 5 bases; junction bases outside the gene matches: 6. Germline-derived CDR1 and CDR2 are SGHRS and YFSETQ. CDR3 nucleotide sequence: TGCGCCAGCAGCCAGGGACAGGGGGCATACGAGACCCAGTACTTC. Translating gives CASSQGQGAYETQYF.

Only a few counts were recorded for this clonotype. J is TRBJ2-1 and V is TRBV20-1, with a tentative D call TRBD2 (5 bases). The CDR3 loop spans 14 amino acids. The V and J ends lost 2 bases and 8 bases respectively, with 16 bases between them. Germline values: CDR1 DFQATT, CDR2 SNEGSKA (reference sequence). CDR3 amino acids: CSARSSTSSDEQFF. As DNA, the CDR3 is TGCAGTGCTAGATCCTCCACTAGTTCCGATGAGCAGTTCTTC.

This clonotype was counted only a few times. V and J are TRBV19 and TRBJ2-5, with D possibly matching TRBD1 (6 bases). The CDR3 is 11 amino acids. Trimming removed 3 bases from V and 10 bases from J, with 9 bases in between. Germline V lookup: CDR1 LNHDA, CDR2 SQIVND (reference sequence). CDR3 residues: CASSMGASQYF. CDR3 bases: TGTGCCAGTAGTATGGGGGCTAGCCAGTACTTC.

The rearrangement links TRBV2 to TRBJ2-7, with D perhaps TRBD1 (6 bases). Germline V gives CDR1 SNHLY, CDR2 FYNNEI. V lost 8 bases, J lost 4 bases, and 15 bases lay in between. This CDR3 spans 13 amino acids. The CDR3 protein is CASAPGTTYEQYF. The CDR3 coding sequence is TGTGCCAGCGCCCCCGGGACAACATACGAGCAGTACTTC. Based on the CDR3 plus reference TRBV2 and TRBJ2-7, the full variable domain is EPEVTQTPSHQVTQMGQEVILRCVPISNHLYFYWYRQILGQKVEFLVSFYNNEISEKSEIFDDQFSVERPDGSNFTLKIRSTKLEDSAMYFCASAPGTTYEQYFGPGTRLTVT.

This clonotype was seen more than once but under ten times. The chain joins TRBV7-9 to TRBJ2-3, with 9 bases matching TRBD1. The CDR3 is made up of 15 amino acids. The V gene's germline CDR1 is SEHNR and CDR2 FQNEAQ (reference sequence). Trimming removed 0 bases from V and 4 bases from J; junction bases left unmatched: 2. The CDR3 spells CASSLAGTGSDTQYF. CDR3 coding DNA: TGTGCCAGCAGCTTAGCCGGGACAGGGTCAGATACGCAGTATTTT.

The J gene is TRBJ2-1, the V gene TRBV19, with 9 nucleotides matching TRBD1. The germline V gene encodes CDR1 LNHDA and CDR2 SQIVND (reference sequence). J gave up 1 base and V 9 bases, and 16 bases lay outside the gene matches. CDR3 size: 18 residues. CDR3 region: CARARLTVGQGSYNEQFF. CDR3 in DNA: TGTGCCAGGGCCCGTCTTACGGTGGGACAGGGTTCCTACAATGAGCAGTTCTTC.

The chain is built from TRBV28 and TRBJ1-2, with unresolved D. The CDR3 extends over 12 amino acids. CDR1 and CDR2 from the germline V gene are MDHEN and SYDVKM. The germline V and J ends were trimmed by 11 bases and 4 bases, with 14 bases remaining between them. The CDR3 loop reads CAVSDPLYGYTF. In DNA form, the CDR3 reads TGTGCCGTCAGTGATCCTCTCTATGGCTACACCTTC.

This clonotype was recorded a few times. The rearrangement uses TRBV20-1 and TRBJ2-1, with 14 bases identical to TRBD2. Germline V gives CDR1 DFQATT, CDR2 SNEGSKA (reference sequence). V lost 0 bases and J lost 10; bases outside the gene matches: 5. The CDR3 contains 15 residues. DNA for the CDR3: TGCAGTGCTAGAGACACGACTAGCGGGGGGGAGGAGCAGTTCTTC. The encoded protein is CSARDTTSGGEEQFF.

In its sample, this clonotype was seen a few times. The V and J genes are TRBV5-1 and TRBJ1-2; 9 bases are shared with TRBD1. This CDR3 has 17 amino acids. Germline V CDR1 and CDR2: SGHRS, YFSETQ. The V gene end was trimmed by 0 bases and the J gene end by 3 bases; junction bases not matched to a gene: 9. In DNA, the CDR3 is TGCGCCAGCAGCTTGGAAAGGACAGGGGCGTCTGACTATGGCTACACCTTC. This codes for CASSLERTGASDYGYTF.

The gene calls are TRBV6-1 and TRBJ1-5; unclear D gene. Germline V gene data show CDR1 as MNHNS and CDR2 as SASEGT. V dropped 1 base and J dropped 3 bases, with 4 bases sitting between them. The CDR3 totals 13 residues. The DNA of the CDR3 is TGTGCCAGCAGTGAAGGCTCCAATCAGCCCCAGCATTTT. Translated: CASSEGSNQPQHF.

This clonotype was counted only a few times. The chain uses TRBV5-1 and TRBJ2-5, with 13 bases fitting TRBD2. The CDR3 loop spans 15 amino acids. Germline CDR1 is SGHRS and CDR2 is YFSETQ. The J segment lost 4 bases and the V segment lost 3 bases, leaving 3 bases of the junction unmatched. The DNA of the CDR3 is TGCGCCAGCAGCTGGAGACTAGCGGGGGGAGAGACCCAGTACTTC. Encoded protein: CASSWRLAGGETQYF.

Here the CDR3 reads CASSFGGGFSYNSPLHF. CDR3 sequence (DNA): TGTGCCAGCAGCTTTGGAGGGGGCTTCTCCTATAATTCACCCCTCCACTTT. The chain combines TRBV5-5 with TRBJ1-6, with 7 bases matching TRBD1. Trimming removed 2 bases from V and 0 bases from J; junction bases left unmatched: 5. CDR1 is SGHKS, CDR2 YYEKEE, per germline (reference sequence). The CDR3 loop spans 17 amino acids.

The chain joins TRBV5-1 to TRBJ2-3; D gene ambiguous. V was trimmed by 5 bases and J by 6 bases, leaving 10 bases between them. Germline V gene data show CDR1 as SGHRS and CDR2 as YFSETQ. The CDR3 loop spans 12 amino acids. The DNA for the CDR3 is TGCGCCAGCAGTCCCGAAGTTGATACGCAGTATTTT. Translated: CASSPEVDTQYF.

This clonotype showed up just a few times. The V and J genes are TRBV2 and TRBJ2-3; D possibly corresponds to TRBD2 (6 bases). The CDR3 is 15 amino acids. V lost 2 bases to trimming and J lost 3 bases, with 12 bases between them. Germline assignment: CDR1 SNHLY and CDR2 FYNNEI. CDR3 amino acids: CASSERRGRTDTQYF. In nucleotides, the CDR3 is TGTGCCAGCAGTGAAAGGCGGGGACGGACAGATACGCAGTATTTT. Using reference TRBV2 and TRBJ2-3 for the parts outside the CDR3, the full variable domain is EPEVTQTPSHQVTQMGQEVILRCVPISNHLYFYWYRQILGQKVEFLVSFYNNEISEKSEIFDDQFSVERPDGSNFTLKIRSTKLEDSAMYFCASSERRGRTDTQYFGPGTRLTVL.

J is TRBJ2-2 and V is TRBV7-3; 7 positions match TRBD2. The CDR3 sequence is 16 residues long. V shed 5 bases, J shed 2 bases, and the junction held 8 bases outside the gene matches. Germline loops: CDR1 SGHTA, CDR2 FQGTGA. The CDR3 protein is CASSTISGTNTGELFF. DNA for the CDR3: TGTGCCAGCAGCACTATAAGCGGGACTAACACCGGGGAGCTGTTTTTT.